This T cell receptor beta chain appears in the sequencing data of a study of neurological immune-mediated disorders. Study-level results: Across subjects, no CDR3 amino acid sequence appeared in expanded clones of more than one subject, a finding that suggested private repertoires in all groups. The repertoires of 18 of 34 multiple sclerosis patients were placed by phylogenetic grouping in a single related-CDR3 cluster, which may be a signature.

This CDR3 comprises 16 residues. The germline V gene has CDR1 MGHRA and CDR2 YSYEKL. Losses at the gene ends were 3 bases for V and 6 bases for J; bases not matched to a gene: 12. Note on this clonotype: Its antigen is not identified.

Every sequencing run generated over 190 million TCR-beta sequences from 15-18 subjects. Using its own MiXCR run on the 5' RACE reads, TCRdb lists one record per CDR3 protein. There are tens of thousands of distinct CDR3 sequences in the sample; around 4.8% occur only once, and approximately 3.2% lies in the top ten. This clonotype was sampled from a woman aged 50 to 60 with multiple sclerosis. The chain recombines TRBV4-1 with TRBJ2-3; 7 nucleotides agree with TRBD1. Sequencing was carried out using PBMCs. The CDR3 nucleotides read TGCGCCAGCAGCCAGAGAATGGGAAAGGGGGCTGATACGCAGTATTTT. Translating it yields CASSQRMGKGADTQYF.